A selection of T cell receptor beta chains follows, all from one sample in a study of shared clonotypes between healthy human individuals. Clones were sequenced by immunoSEQ multiplex PCR, and TCRdb holds only the in-frame ones, with some missing. This table has some 500,000 clones, almost 97% appearing once. Sequencing used naive CD4+ T cells sorted from blood. The receptors come from a woman aged 25 to 39 in good health. CDR3s include the opening cysteine and the closing phenylalanine or tryptophan. Each record gives: D gene, V gene, clone size, J gene, CDR3 protein, CDR3 DNA. D genes are given only for firm matches. Not every row has a clone size; where given, it reads once, few, many or a size class.

d_call: .
v_call: TRBV19
clone_size: .
j_call: TRBJ1-5
cdr3_aa: CASSMERVANQPQHF
cdr3_nt: TGTGCCAGTAGTATGGAGAGGGTAGCAAATCAGCCCCAGCATTTT

d_call: TRBD2
v_call: TRBV19
clone_size: .
j_call: TRBJ2-1
cdr3_aa: CASSKLAGEFAFF
cdr3_nt: TGTGCCAGTAGTAAACTAGCGGGAGAGTTTGCGTTCTTC

d_call: .
v_call: TRBV7-9
clone_size: .
j_call: TRBJ2-5
cdr3_aa: CASSTGDPFGETQYF
cdr3_nt: TGTGCCAGCAGCACCGGGGATCCCTTTGGAGAGACCCAGTACTTC

d_call: .
v_call: TRBV11-2
clone_size: .
j_call: TRBJ2-7
cdr3_aa: CASSLARFGGSSYEQYF
cdr3_nt: TGTGCCAGCAGCTTAGCCCGTTTTGGCGGATCCTCCTACGAGCAGTACTTC

d_call: .
v_call: TRBV6-6
clone_size: .
j_call: TRBJ1-4
cdr3_aa: CASSTDQPGNEKLFF
cdr3_nt: TGTGCCAGCAGCACCGACCAGCCGGGTAATGAAAAACTGTTTTTT

d_call: TRBD2
v_call: TRBV19
clone_size: once
j_call: TRBJ2-7
cdr3_aa: CASNQGLDTHEQYF
cdr3_nt: TGTGCCAGTAACCAAGGACTAGACACCCACGAGCAGTACTTC

d_call: TRBD1
v_call: TRBV5-1
clone_size: .
j_call: TRBJ2-2
cdr3_aa: CASSLGGTVNTGELFF
cdr3_nt: TGCGCCAGCAGCTTGGGTGGGACAGTGAACACCGGGGAGCTGTTTTTT

d_call: .
v_call: TRBV2
clone_size: few
j_call: TRBJ2-7
cdr3_aa: CASSLGGFEQYF
cdr3_nt: TGTGCCAGCAGTCTAGGGGGGTTCGAGCAGTACTTC

d_call: .
v_call: TRBV15
clone_size: .
j_call: TRBJ2-3
cdr3_aa: CATSRGGSGRDTQYF
cdr3_nt: TGTGCCACCAGCAGAGGGGGCAGCGGGCGGGATACGCAGTATTTT

d_call: .
v_call: TRBV7-9
clone_size: .
j_call: TRBJ1-1
cdr3_aa: CASSLARGSSEAFF
cdr3_nt: TGTGCCAGCAGCTTAGCTAGGGGCAGCTCTGAAGCTTTCTTT

d_call: TRBD2
v_call: TRBV27
clone_size: .
j_call: TRBJ2-7
cdr3_aa: CASKLTSGSSYEQYF
cdr3_nt: TGTGCCAGCAAATTGACTAGCGGGAGCTCCTACGAGCAGTACTTC

d_call: .
v_call: TRBV5-6
clone_size: once
j_call: TRBJ2-4
cdr3_aa: CASSLGGPGAKNIQYF
cdr3_nt: TGTGCCAGCAGCTTGGGAGGGCCCGGGGCCAAAAACATTCAGTACTTC

d_call: .
v_call: TRBV28
clone_size: .
j_call: TRBJ1-6
cdr3_aa: CASSLKRGSYNSPLHF
cdr3_nt: TGTGCCAGCAGTTTGAAGAGGGGGTCCTATAATTCACCCCTCCACTTT

d_call: TRBD2
v_call: TRBV28
clone_size: .
j_call: TRBJ2-5
cdr3_aa: CASRVAGERETQYF
cdr3_nt: TGTGCCAGCAGAGTAGCGGGAGAGCGAGAGACCCAGTACTTC

d_call: .
v_call: TRBV7-9
clone_size: .
j_call: TRBJ1-1
cdr3_aa: CASSFGSGVVSEAFF
cdr3_nt: .

d_call: .
v_call: TRBV14
clone_size: .
j_call: TRBJ1-3
cdr3_aa: CASSQDSRAFGNTIYF
cdr3_nt: TGTGCCAGCAGCCAAGATTCAAGAGCATTTGGAAACACCATATATTTT

d_call: TRBD2
v_call: TRBV6-5
clone_size: .
j_call: TRBJ2-7
cdr3_aa: CASRHRTSATYEQYF
cdr3_nt: TGTGCCAGCAGGCATCGGACTAGCGCAACCTACGAGCAGTACTTC

d_call: .
v_call: TRBV29-1
clone_size: .
j_call: TRBJ1-1
cdr3_aa: CSVERQGRSSEAFF
cdr3_nt: TGCAGCGTTGAACGGCAGGGACGGTCTTCTGAAGCTTTCTTT

d_call: TRBD1
v_call: TRBV28
clone_size: .
j_call: TRBJ2-3
cdr3_aa: CASRRPGTGLHTQYF
cdr3_nt: TGTGCCAGCAGGAGACCCGGGACAGGGTTGCATACGCAGTATTTT

d_call: TRBD2
v_call: TRBV28
clone_size: .
j_call: TRBJ2-7
cdr3_aa: CASSPATSGSYEQYF
cdr3_nt: TGTGCCAGCAGCCCGGCGACTAGCGGGAGCTACGAGCAGTACTTC

d_call: .
v_call: TRBV6-4
clone_size: .
j_call: TRBJ2-1
cdr3_aa: CASSTTTGSEQFF
cdr3_nt: TGTGCCAGCAGCACCACTACAGGGAGTGAGCAGTTCTTC

d_call: .
v_call: TRBV2
clone_size: .
j_call: TRBJ2-7
cdr3_aa: CASSEDRVGNEQYF
cdr3_nt: TGTGCCAGCAGTGAAGACAGGGTGGGGAACGAGCAGTACTTC

d_call: .
v_call: TRBV5-4
clone_size: .
j_call: TRBJ2-5
cdr3_aa: CASSFTAAQETQYF
cdr3_nt: TGTGCCAGCAGCTTTACAGCAGCCCAAGAGACCCAGTACTTC

d_call: TRBD2
v_call: TRBV7-2
clone_size: .
j_call: TRBJ2-3
cdr3_aa: CASSLRLAGTDTQYF
cdr3_nt: TGTGCCAGCAGCTTGCGCCTAGCGGGCACAGATACGCAGTATTTT

d_call: TRBD2
v_call: TRBV5-5
clone_size: .
j_call: TRBJ2-7
cdr3_aa: CASSLAAPSGSSYEQYF
cdr3_nt: TGTGCCAGCAGCTTGGCAGCCCCTAGCGGGAGTTCGTACGAGCAGTACTTC

d_call: TRBD2
v_call: TRBV7-9
clone_size: .
j_call: TRBJ2-2
cdr3_aa: CASSLTISGATGELFF
cdr3_nt: TGTGCCAGCAGCTTAACAATTAGCGGGGCCACCGGGGAGCTGTTTTTT

d_call: .
v_call: TRBV5-1
clone_size: .
j_call: TRBJ2-7
cdr3_aa: CASSGDNAYEQYF
cdr3_nt: TGCGCCAGCAGCGGTGACAACGCCTACGAGCAGTACTTC

d_call: TRBD2
v_call: TRBV4-2
clone_size: .
j_call: TRBJ2-1
cdr3_aa: CASSQDATSGIVEQFF
cdr3_nt: TGTGCCAGCAGCCAAGACGCGACTAGCGGGATAGTTGAGCAGTTCTTC

d_call: .
v_call: TRBV28
clone_size: .
j_call: TRBJ1-3
cdr3_aa: CASSETGNTIYF
cdr3_nt: TGTGCCAGCAGCGAGACTGGAAACACCATATATTTT

d_call: .
v_call: TRBV6-5
clone_size: .
j_call: TRBJ2-7
cdr3_aa: CASSLDGYEQYF
cdr3_nt: TGTGCCAGCAGTCTGGACGGCTACGAGCAGTACTTC

d_call: .
v_call: TRBV7-9
clone_size: few
j_call: TRBJ2-7
cdr3_aa: CASSLVGQYEQYF
cdr3_nt: TGTGCCAGCAGCTTAGTTGGGCAGTACGAGCAGTACTTC

d_call: TRBD1
v_call: TRBV7-9
clone_size: once
j_call: TRBJ1-3
cdr3_aa: CASSFDRGTGNTIYF
cdr3_nt: TGTGCCAGCAGCTTCGACAGAGGGACAGGGAACACCATATATTTT

d_call: .
v_call: TRBV28
clone_size: .
j_call: TRBJ1-3
cdr3_aa: CASKDVAYSGNTIYF
cdr3_nt: TGTGCCAGCAAGGACGTCGCCTACTCTGGAAACACCATATATTTT

d_call: .
v_call: TRBV27
clone_size: .
j_call: TRBJ2-7
cdr3_aa: CASRGGRHPYEQYF
cdr3_nt: TGTGCCAGCAGGGGGGGGCGGCACCCGTACGAGCAGTACTTC

d_call: .
v_call: TRBV23-1
clone_size: .
j_call: TRBJ2-6
cdr3_aa: CASSHQESGANVLTF
cdr3_nt: TGCGCCAGCAGTCACCAGGAGTCTGGGGCCAACGTCCTGACTTTC

d_call: .
v_call: TRBV18
clone_size: .
j_call: TRBJ2-5
cdr3_aa: CASSNNREETQYF
cdr3_nt: TGTGCCAGCTCGAATAATCGAGAAGAGACCCAGTACTTC

d_call: TRBD1
v_call: TRBV29-1
clone_size: .
j_call: TRBJ2-2
cdr3_aa: CSVLDRGDTGELFF
cdr3_nt: TGCAGCGTGCTGGACAGGGGAGACACCGGGGAGCTGTTTTTT

d_call: .
v_call: TRBV6-5
clone_size: .
j_call: TRBJ2-1
cdr3_aa: CASITRRGGNEQFF
cdr3_nt: TGTGCCAGCATCACTAGGAGGGGCGGAAATGAGCAGTTCTTC

d_call: .
v_call: TRBV19
clone_size: .
j_call: TRBJ2-7
cdr3_aa: CASSIGPRSSYEQYF
cdr3_nt: TGTGCCAGTAGTATAGGTCCCAGGAGCTCCTACGAGCAGTACTTC

d_call: TRBD2
v_call: TRBV7-9
clone_size: .
j_call: TRBJ2-3
cdr3_aa: CASSLAGADTQYF
cdr3_nt: TGTGCCAGCAGCCTAGCGGGGGCAGATACGCAGTATTTT

d_call: TRBD2
v_call: TRBV27
clone_size: .
j_call: TRBJ2-1
cdr3_aa: CASSLSAREAPNEQFF
cdr3_nt: TGTGCCAGCAGTTTATCAGCGCGGGAGGCCCCCAATGAGCAGTTCTTC

d_call: .
v_call: TRBV6-1
clone_size: .
j_call: TRBJ2-7
cdr3_aa: CASSVYPYEQYF
cdr3_nt: TGTGCCAGCAGCGTCTATCCTTACGAGCAGTACTTC

d_call: TRBD1
v_call: TRBV5-1
clone_size: once
j_call: TRBJ2-1
cdr3_aa: CASSFPSRGNGTYNEQFF
cdr3_nt: TGCGCCAGCAGCTTTCCCAGCAGGGGGAACGGAACCTACAATGAGCAGTTCTTC

d_call: .
v_call: TRBV2
clone_size: .
j_call: TRBJ2-7
cdr3_aa: CASSVRAYYEQYF
cdr3_nt: TGTGCCAGCAGTGTGCGGGCCTACTACGAGCAGTACTTC

d_call: TRBD2
v_call: TRBV4-2
clone_size: .
j_call: TRBJ2-1
cdr3_aa: CASSQRSGKMSYNEQFF
cdr3_nt: TGTGCCAGCAGCCAACGTAGCGGGAAGATGTCCTACAATGAGCAGTTCTTC

d_call: .
v_call: TRBV2
clone_size: .
j_call: TRBJ2-7
cdr3_aa: CASRWSFSYEQYF
cdr3_nt: TGTGCCAGCAGGTGGAGCTTCTCCTACGAGCAGTACTTC

d_call: .
v_call: TRBV5-6
clone_size: .
j_call: TRBJ1-5
cdr3_aa: CASSLAGGFSNQPQHF
cdr3_nt: TGTGCCAGCAGTTTGGCTGGGGGTTTTAGCAATCAGCCCCAGCATTTT

d_call: .
v_call: TRBV28
clone_size: .
j_call: TRBJ1-2
cdr3_aa: CASGLGGASFNGYTF
cdr3_nt: TGTGCCAGCGGCTTGGGGGGGGCCTCGTTCAACGGCTACACCTTC

d_call: .
v_call: TRBV28
clone_size: .
j_call: TRBJ1-5
cdr3_aa: CASNRGDQPQHF
cdr3_nt: TGTGCCAGCAATAGGGGGGATCAGCCCCAGCATTTT